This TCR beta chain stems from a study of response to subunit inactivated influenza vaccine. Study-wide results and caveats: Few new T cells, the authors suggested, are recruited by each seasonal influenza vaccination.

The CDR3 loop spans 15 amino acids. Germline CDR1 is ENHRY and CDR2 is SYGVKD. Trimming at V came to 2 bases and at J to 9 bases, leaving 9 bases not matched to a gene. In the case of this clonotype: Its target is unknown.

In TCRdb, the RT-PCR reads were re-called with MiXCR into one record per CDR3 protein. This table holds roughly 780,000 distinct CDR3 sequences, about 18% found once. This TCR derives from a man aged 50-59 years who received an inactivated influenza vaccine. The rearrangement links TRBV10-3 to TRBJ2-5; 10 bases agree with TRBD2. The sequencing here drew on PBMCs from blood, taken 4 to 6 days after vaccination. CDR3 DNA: TGTGCCATCAGTGAGGGACTAGCGGCAGGCGGGGCCCAGTACTTC. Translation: CAISEGLAAGGAQYF.